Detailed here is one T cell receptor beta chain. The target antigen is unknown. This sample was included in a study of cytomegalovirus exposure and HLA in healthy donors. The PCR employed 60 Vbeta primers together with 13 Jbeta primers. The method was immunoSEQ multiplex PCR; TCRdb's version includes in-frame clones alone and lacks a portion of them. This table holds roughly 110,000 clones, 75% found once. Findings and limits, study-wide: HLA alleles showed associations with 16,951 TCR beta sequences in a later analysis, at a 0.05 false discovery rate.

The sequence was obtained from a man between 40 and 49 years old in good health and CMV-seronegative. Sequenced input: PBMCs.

CDR3 loop: CASSQEGRRANTGELFF. DNA for the CDR3: TGCGCCAGCAGCCAAGAAGGTCGACGGGCGAACACCGGGGAGCTGTTTTTT. This chain connects TRBV4-1 to TRBJ2-2; no clear D. The CDR3 is 17 residues long. CDR1 MGHRA and CDR2 YSYEKL come from the germline V gene. Trimming pared 0 bases from V and 0 bases from J, leaving 11 bases between.